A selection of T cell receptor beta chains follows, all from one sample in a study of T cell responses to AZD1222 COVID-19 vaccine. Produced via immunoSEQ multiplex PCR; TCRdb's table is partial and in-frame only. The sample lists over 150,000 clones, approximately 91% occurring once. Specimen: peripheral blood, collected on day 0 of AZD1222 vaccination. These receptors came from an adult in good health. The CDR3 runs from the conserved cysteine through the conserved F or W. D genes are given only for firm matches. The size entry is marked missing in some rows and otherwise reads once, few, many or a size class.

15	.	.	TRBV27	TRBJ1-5	TGTGCCAGCAGTTCAGGAGGGGGGACAAATCAGCCCCAGCATTTT	CASSSGGGTNQPQHF
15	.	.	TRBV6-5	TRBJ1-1	TGTGCCAGCAGTTACTCGAATAGAAGGAACACTGAAGCTTTCTTT	CASSYSNRRNTEAFF
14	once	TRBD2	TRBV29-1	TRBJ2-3	TGCAGCGTTAAAGCGGGAGTGGGCACAGATACGCAGTATTTT	CSVKAGVGTDTQYF
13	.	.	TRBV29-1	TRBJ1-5	TGCAGCGTTGGGCAGGGGAGAAATCAGCCCCAGCATTTT	CSVGQGRNQPQHF
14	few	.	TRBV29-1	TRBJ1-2	TGCAGCGTTGACCGGGCAGGGGTTAACTATGGCTACACCTTC	CSVDRAGVNYGYTF
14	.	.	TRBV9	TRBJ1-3	TGTGCCAGCAGCGTAGTCGGGAATGGAAACACCATATATTTT	CASSVVGNGNTIYF
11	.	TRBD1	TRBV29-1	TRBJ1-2	TGCAGCGGCCGACAGGGTGGTGGCTACACCTTC	CSGRQGGGYTF
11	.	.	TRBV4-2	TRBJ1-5	TGTGCCAGCAGCCAGGCCGGGGACCAGCATTTT	CASSQAGDQHF
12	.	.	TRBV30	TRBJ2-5	TGTGCCGGCCGGGGACCAGGGGAGACCCAGTACTTC	CAGRGPGETQYF
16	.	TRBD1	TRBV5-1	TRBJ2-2	TGCGCCAGCAGCTTGGGGGACAGGTGGAACACCGGGGAGCTGTTTTTT	CASSLGDRWNTGELFF
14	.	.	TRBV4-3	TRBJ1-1	TGCGCCAGCAGCCAAGACAGGGTTTCTACTGAAGCTTTCTTT	CASSQDRVSTEAFF
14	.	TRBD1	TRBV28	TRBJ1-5	TGTGCCAGCAGACCTACAGGGGAGCGGCAGCCCCAGCATTTT	CASRPTGERQPQHF
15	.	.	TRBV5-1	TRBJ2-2	TGCGCCAGCAGCTGGTTCCAGGGGAACACCGGGGAGCTGTTTTTT	CASSWFQGNTGELFF
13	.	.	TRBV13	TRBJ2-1	TGTGCCAGCAGCCCCCGGGCAGGGAATGAGCAGTTCTTC	CASSPRAGNEQFF
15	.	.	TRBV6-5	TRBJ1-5	TGTGCCAGCAGCTTCGACCCTTATAGCAATCAGCCCCAGCATTTT	CASSFDPYSNQPQHF
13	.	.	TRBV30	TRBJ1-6	TGTGCCTGGAGTGTACAGGGTAATTCACCCCTCCACTTT	CAWSVQGNSPLHF
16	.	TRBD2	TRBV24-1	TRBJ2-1	TGTGCCACCAGTGACGATCTAGCGGGAGGTGTTGGAGAGCAGTTCTTC	CATSDDLAGGVGEQFF
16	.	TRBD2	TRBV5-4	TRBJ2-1	TGTGCCAGCAGCTCCGGGACTAGCGGGGCCTTCAATGAGCAGTTCTTC	CASSSGTSGAFNEQFF
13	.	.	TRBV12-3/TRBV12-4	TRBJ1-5	TGTGCCAGCAGTTTATCGGGGTATCAGCCCCAGCATTTT	CASSLSGYQPQHF
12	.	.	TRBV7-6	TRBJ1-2	TGTGCCAGCAGCTCGAAGGGGGATGGCTACACCTTC	CASSSKGDGYTF
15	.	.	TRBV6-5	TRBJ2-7	TGTGCCAGCAGTTACTCCAGGGGCGCTTCCTACGAGCAGTACTTC	CASSYSRGASYEQYF
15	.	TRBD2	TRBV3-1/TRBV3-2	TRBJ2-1	TGTGCCAGCAGCCAACCGGGGGGGACCGCCAATGAGCAGTTCTTC	CASSQPGGTANEQFF
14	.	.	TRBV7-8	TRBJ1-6	TGTGCCAGCTCTCCGAGGGACGAAGGCTTACGCCTCCACTTT	CASSPRDEGLRLHF
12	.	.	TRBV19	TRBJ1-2	TGTGCCAGTACCCCTGCCTCCTATGGCTACACCTTC	CASTPASYGYTF
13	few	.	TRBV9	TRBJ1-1	TGTGCCAGCAGCGTTGGAGCGGTCACTGAAGCTTTCTTT	CASSVGAVTEAFF
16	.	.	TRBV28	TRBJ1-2	TGTGCCAGCATTTTCGCTGGCGGGAACGATAACTATGGCTACACCTTC	CASIFAGGNDNYGYTF
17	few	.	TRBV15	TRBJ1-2	TGTGCCACCAGCAGAGATTTCTTGTCTAGGGACAACTATGGCTACACCTTC	CATSRDFLSRDNYGYTF
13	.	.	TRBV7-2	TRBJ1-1	TGTGCCAGCTCCTGGACAGAGCGTACTGAAGCTTTCTTT	CASSWTERTEAFF
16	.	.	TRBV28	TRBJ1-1	TGTGCCAGCAGCCCCGGGGCAGCGCCCCCGAACACTGAAGCTTTCTTT	CASSPGAAPPNTEAFF
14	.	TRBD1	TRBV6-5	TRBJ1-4	TGTGCCAGCCATGACAGGGGGCAAGGAGAAAAACTGTTTTTT	CASHDRGQGEKLFF
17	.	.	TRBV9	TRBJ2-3	TGTGCCAGCAGCGTAGAATCCTCAGGGTTGGTGACAGATACGCAGTATTTT	CASSVESSGLVTDTQYF
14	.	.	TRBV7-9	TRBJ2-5	TGTGCCAGCAGCGAGACCAGGGTGGGTGAGACCCAGTACTTC	CASSETRVGETQYF
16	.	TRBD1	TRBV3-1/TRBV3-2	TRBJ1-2	TGTGCCAGCAGCCGTGACAGGGGGCTGTTGATCTATGGCTACACCTTC	CASSRDRGLLIYGYTF
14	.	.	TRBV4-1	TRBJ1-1	TGCGCCAGCAGCGCCCGGATGGCTGGCACTGAAGCTTTCTTT	CASSARMAGTEAFF
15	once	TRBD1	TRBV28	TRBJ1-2	TGTGCCAGCAGTTTGGGGGACAGGGAAAGACGAGGCTACACCTTC	CASSLGDRERRGYTF
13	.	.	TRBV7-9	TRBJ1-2	TGTGCCTTTCCTTGGGGGGCCGGGTATGGCTACACCTTC	CAFPWGAGYGYTF
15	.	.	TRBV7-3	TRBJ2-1	TGTGCCAGCAGCACGAAGGACCATACCGGCAATGAGCAGTTCTTC	CASSTKDHTGNEQFF
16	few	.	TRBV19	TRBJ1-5	TGTGCCAGTAGTCCTCCCGATAAGGGAAGCAATCAGCCCCAGCATTTT	CASSPPDKGSNQPQHF
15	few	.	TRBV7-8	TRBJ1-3	TGTGCCAGCAGCTTAACGGACGACGGTCGAAACACCATATATTTT	CASSLTDDGRNTIYF
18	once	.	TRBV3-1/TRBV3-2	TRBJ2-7	TGTGCCAGCAGCCAAGATATTAGCTGGGGGGTGAGGTCCTACGAGCAGTACTTC	CASSQDISWGVRSYEQYF
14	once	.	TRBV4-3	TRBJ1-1	TGCGCCAGCAGCCTGGGCGAGCTGGCCGGCGAAGCTTTCTTT	CASSLGELAGEAFF
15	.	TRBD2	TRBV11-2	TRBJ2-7	TGTGCCAGCAGCTTAGAACTAGCGGACTCCTACGAGCAGTACTTC	CASSLELADSYEQYF
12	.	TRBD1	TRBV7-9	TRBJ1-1	TGTGCCAGCAGGGGACAGGCCACTGAAGCTTTCTTT	CASRGQATEAFF
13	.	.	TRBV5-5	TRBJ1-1	TGTGCCAGCAGCTTGCAGGGAGCCACTGAAGCTTTCTTT	CASSLQGATEAFF
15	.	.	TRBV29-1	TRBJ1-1	TGCAGCGTCTCACCTGGGGCCGCGGGGGAGAATGAAGCTTTCTTT	CSVSPGAAGENEAFF
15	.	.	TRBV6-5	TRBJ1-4	TGTGCCAGCAGCGACCGACACGCTTGGAATGAAAAACTGTTTTTT	CASSDRHAWNEKLFF
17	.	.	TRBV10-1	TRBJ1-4	TGCGCCAGCAGTGAGTCGAAGAGGGGAGGGGTATATGAAAAACTGTTTTTT	CASSESKRGGVYEKLFF
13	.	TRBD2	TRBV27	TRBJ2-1	TGTGCCAGCAGTGGGGGGGTTTTGAATGAGCAGTTCTTC	CASSGGVLNEQFF
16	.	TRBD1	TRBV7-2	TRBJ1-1	TGTGCCAGCAGCTTAGCGACAGGGACCCCGGGGCCTGAAGCTTTCTTT	CASSLATGTPGPEAFF
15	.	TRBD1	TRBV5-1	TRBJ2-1	TGCGCCAGCAGCCGTGAGACAGGGTCCTACAATGAGCAGTTCTTC	CASSRETGSYNEQFF
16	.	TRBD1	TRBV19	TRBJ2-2	TGTGCCAGTAGACCCCCCCCAGGGACAGCGACCGGGGAGCTGTTTTTT	CASRPPPGTATGELFF